This T cell receptor (beta chain) stems from a study of blood T cell repertoires in COVID-19. As for the study in general: PBMCs, B-cell-depleted T cells, or T cells provided the cDNA or gDNA that made up the material.

In the original analysis: Nucleated cell number was recorded as an estimate derived from reference gene primer amplification. Produced via immunoSEQ multiplex PCR; TCRdb's table is partial and in-frame only. That table is the source of V, J and clone size, and D and trimming were worked out from the DNA. The sample has around 120,000 clones, over 70% seen once. This clonotype was sampled from a woman between 65 and 79 years old with acute or convalescent COVID-19. Sequencing was carried out using peripheral blood.

As DNA, the CDR3 is TGTGCCAGCAGCGCACACGAGAACACTGAAGCTTTCTTT. Translation gives CASSAHENTEAFF. V usage is TRBV7-9 and J usage is TRBJ1-1; D is ambiguous. V was cut by 5 bases and J by 1 base, with 8 bases left in between. The CDR3 totals 13 residues. Germline loops: CDR1 SEHNR, CDR2 FQNEAQ (reference sequence). Using reference TRBV7-9 and TRBJ1-1 for the parts outside the CDR3, the full variable domain is DTGVSQNPRHKITKRGQNVTFRCDPISEHNRLYWYRQTLGQGPEFLTYFQNEAQLEKSRLLSDRFSAERPKGSFSTLEIQRTEQGDSAMYLCASSAHENTEAFFGQGTRLTVV.